The 21 T cell receptor beta chains presented below share a single source sample, sequenced in a study of PD-1 blockade in classical Hodgkin lymphoma. Relapses following autologous stem cell transplantation were seen in all patients, with brentuximab vedotin exposure varying. Sequencing was performed with immunoSEQ multiplex PCR; in TCRdb, only in-frame clones are kept and a portion is missing. The sample has approximately 21,000 clones; 68% are singletons. Sequences were derived from peripheral blood mononuclear cells (PBMCs), sampled at baseline. The receptors derive from a human donor with classical Hodgkin lymphoma.

The chain has TRBV6-5 and TRBJ2-5; 7 bases map to TRBD2. Germline V gene data show CDR1 as MNHEY and CDR2 as SVGAGI. Trimming at V came to 5 bases and at J to 1 base, leaving 7 bases not matched to a gene. The CDR3 is 15 amino acids. The CDR3 DNA is TGTGCCAGCAGTCCGATGACTAGCCTCCAAGAGACCCAGTACTTC. Translating gives CASSPMTSLQETQYF.

This clone was seen a few times. This sequence joins TRBV4-3 and TRBJ2-1; tentative D call: TRBD2 (6 bases). V lost 0 bases and J 4 bases, leaving 16 bases between the germline ends. Germline CDR1 reads LGHNA; CDR2 reads YSLEER. The CDR3 is 17 amino acids. CDR3 DNA sequence: TGCGCCAGCAGCCAAGATTCTGAGGGAGGACCGTACAATGAGCAGTTCTTC. Protein sequence: CASSQDSEGGPYNEQFF.

This chain uses TRBV16 with TRBJ2-1; 12 bases line up with TRBD2. Germline-derived CDR1 and CDR2 are KGHSY and FQNENV. CDR3 size: 24 residues. J lost 1 base, V lost 0 bases, and 22 bases had no gene match. The chain's CDR3 is CASSQSWPGGAPSGGAGSYNEQFF. The CDR3 DNA is TGTGCCAGCAGCCAATCATGGCCAGGGGGCGCGCCTAGCGGGGGGGCCGGTTCCTACAATGAGCAGTTCTTC.

CDR3 loop: CASSLRTRPTDTQYF. CDR3 DNA: TGTGCCAGCAGCTTACGGACTAGACCCACAGATACGCAGTATTTT. This chain joins TRBV11-2 and TRBJ2-3, with 7 bases identical to TRBD2. The CDR3 has 15 residues. V dropped 2 bases and J dropped 2; count of bases not matched to a gene: 4. Germline V CDR1 and CDR2: SGHAT, FQNNGV.

This clone was detected a few times. This chain uses TRBV30 with TRBJ1-1; TRBD1 aligns across 10 bases. The V segment lost 4 bases and the J segment 5 bases; nucleotides outside the gene matches: 4. Germline V CDR1 and CDR2: GTSNPN, SVGIG (reference sequence). This CDR3 has 13 residues. The CDR3 sequence is CAWNGQGGTEAFF. CDR3 nucleotides: TGTGCCTGGAATGGACAGGGGGGAACTGAAGCTTTCTTT.

The chain joins TRBV28 to TRBJ1-2, with D unresolved. The CDR3 covers 12 residues. Germline lookup yields CDR1 MDHEN and CDR2 SYDVKM. Between the trimmed V and J ends, which lost 6 bases and 6 bases, there was a span of 11 bases. The CDR3 sequence is CASRGSPDGYTF. The CDR3 DNA reads TGTGCCAGCAGAGGGTCCCCCGATGGCTACACCTTC.

The chain couples TRBV2 to TRBJ2-5; D assignment may be TRBD1 or TRBD2 (5 bases each). V lost 2 bases and J 1 base, leaving 8 bases between the germline ends. The CDR3 loop spans 14 amino acids. Germline loops: CDR1 SNHLY, CDR2 FYNNEI. This CDR3 is CASSESGGQETQYF. The DNA for the CDR3 is TGTGCCAGCAGTGAAAGTGGGGGCCAAGAGACCCAGTACTTC.

This clone has more than one count but fewer than ten. V is TRBV19 and J is TRBJ2-3, with TRBD2 matching 10 bases. V shed 5 bases, J shed 7 bases, and the junction held 12 bases outside the gene matches. Germline V gene lookup returns CDR1 LNHDA and CDR2 SQIVND (reference sequence). The CDR3 loop spans 16 amino acids. The CDR3 region is CASSSYSGGTLNTQYF. In nucleotides, the CDR3 is TGTGCCAGTAGTTCATATAGCGGGGGGACCCTTAATACGCAGTATTTT.

The chain has TRBV28 and TRBJ1-2, with D perhaps TRBD1 (6 bases). CDR3 size: 15 residues. Germline V gene sequence: CDR1 MDHEN, CDR2 SYDVKM. V was cut by 5 bases and J by 3 bases, with 16 bases left in between. In nucleotides, the CDR3 is TGTGCCAGCAGTGGGTCGAAAGGGGGGGACTATGGCTACACCTTC. This sequence encodes CASSGSKGGDYGYTF.

The chain joins TRBV4-1 to TRBJ2-1; 10 bases are shared with TRBD2. Germline V gene sequence: CDR1 MGHRA, CDR2 YSYEKL. The length of the CDR3 is 17 residues. After removal of 0 bases from V and 6 bases from J, the junction contained 8 bases not matched to a gene. CDR3 coding DNA: TGCGCCAGCAGCCAAGACAGGCTAGCGGGAGCGGTCAATGAGCAGTTCTTC. Its translation is CASSQDRLAGAVNEQFF.

The J gene is TRBJ2-3, the V gene TRBV11-3, with D perhaps given as TRBD1 or TRBD2 (5 bases each). Trimming took 0 bases from V and 6 from J, leaving 13 bases between them. Germline assignment: CDR1 SGHNT and CDR2 YENEEA. The CDR3 loop spans 15 amino acids. This chain's CDR3 is CASSLDGTNPDTQYF. DNA for the CDR3: TGTGCCAGCAGCTTAGACGGGACCAATCCGGATACGCAGTATTTT.

The chain joins TRBV4-3 to TRBJ2-4; TRBD1 is a possible D gene (6 bases). Germline CDR1 and CDR2: LGHNA and YSLEER. The CDR3 has 15 residues. V was trimmed by 1 base and J by 6 bases, leaving 13 bases between them. CDR3 DNA sequence: TGCGCCAGCAGCCAAGGAGACTTGGACAGAAACATTCAGTACTTC. Residues: CASSQGDLDRNIQYF.

The rearrangement joins TRBV7-6 to TRBJ2-1; D is ambiguous. The CDR3 contains 12 residues. Trimming cost V 9 bases and J 1 base, with 7 bases left between them. Germline assignment: CDR1 SGHVS and CDR2 FNYEAQ. The CDR3: CASGLSYNEQFF. Written as DNA, the CDR3 is TGTGCCAGTGGGTTATCCTACAATGAGCAGTTCTTC.

The genes are TRBV19 and TRBJ1-4, with TRBD1 identical over 9 bases. The germline gives CDR1 LNHDA, CDR2 SQIVND (reference sequence). J gave up 7 bases and V 5 bases, and 11 bases lay outside the gene matches. This CDR3 comprises 16 residues. The CDR3 region is CASSDRTGVRGEKLFF. DNA of the CDR3: TGTGCCAGTAGTGACCGGACAGGGGTGCGTGGTGAAAAACTGTTTTTT.

The chain recombines TRBV4-3 with TRBJ2-7, with a possible D match to TRBD1 (5 bases). CDR1 LGHNA and CDR2 YSLEER come from the germline V gene. This CDR3 is built from 15 residues. Trimming pared 0 bases from V and 5 bases from J, leaving 14 bases between. The DNA for the CDR3 is TGCGCCAGCAGCCAAGACAGCACAGGTCGGCACGAGCAGTACTTC. Its protein is CASSQDSTGRHEQYF.

The chain employs TRBV9 and TRBJ1-1; D gene uncertain. Germline V lookup: CDR1 SGDLS, CDR2 YYNGEE. V dropped 3 bases and J dropped 5 bases, with 17 bases sitting between them. The CDR3 length is 15 residues. The CDR3 spells CASSAFHLGKTEAFF. DNA of the CDR3: TGTGCCAGCAGCGCTTTTCATCTCGGGAAAACTGAAGCTTTCTTT.

This clone came up a few times. The chain joins TRBV18 to TRBJ1-2; the D gene is possibly TRBD1 (6 bases). V was clipped by 4 bases and J by 4 bases, with 28 bases between them. CDR1 is KGHSH, CDR2 LQKENI, per germline. This CDR3 has 19 amino acids. The CDR3 DNA sequence: TGTGCCAGCTCACGAATCACCCAGGGGTGGGGAAAAAACGTCTATGGCTACACCTTC. This codes for CASSRITQGWGKNVYGYTF.

V gene TRBV19 combines with J gene TRBJ2-6; D unresolved. V lost 1 base, J lost 4 bases, and 11 bases lay in between. This CDR3 region has 16 residues. Germline CDR1 is LNHDA and CDR2 is SQIVND (reference sequence). CDR3 in amino acids: CASSIGGTTGANVLTF. The CDR3 DNA reads as TGTGCCAGTAGTATAGGTGGCACCACGGGGGCCAACGTCCTGACTTTC.

The rearrangement links TRBV10-3 to TRBJ2-5; D not certain. The V and J ends lost 6 bases and 5 bases respectively, with 10 bases between them. CDR3 length: 12 residues. The germline gives CDR1 ENHRY, CDR2 SYGVKD. The CDR3 reads CAISSGRETQYF. CDR3 bases: TGTGCCATCAGCTCCGGGCGGGAGACCCAGTACTTC.

V gene TRBV7-3 combines with J gene TRBJ2-7, with D maybe TRBD2 (5 bases). Trimming took off 3 bases at V and 9 bases at J, with 15 bases between the two ends. This CDR3 has 13 amino acids. Germline V gene lookup returns CDR1 SGHTA and CDR2 FQGTGA. As DNA, the CDR3 is TGTGCCAGCAGCTTCCATGAGGGCTTGTGGCAGTACTTC. Translation gives CASSFHEGLWQYF.

The gene calls are TRBV27 and TRBJ2-3, with D maybe TRBD2 (6 bases). Germline CDR1 reads MNHEY; CDR2 reads SMNVEV (reference sequence). There are 13 residues in the CDR3. Trimming took off 5 bases at V and 4 bases at J, with 10 bases between the two ends. CDR3 DNA sequence: TGTGCCAGCAGTCCCGGGACTCCAGATACGCAGTATTTT. Protein sequence: CASSPGTPDTQYF.